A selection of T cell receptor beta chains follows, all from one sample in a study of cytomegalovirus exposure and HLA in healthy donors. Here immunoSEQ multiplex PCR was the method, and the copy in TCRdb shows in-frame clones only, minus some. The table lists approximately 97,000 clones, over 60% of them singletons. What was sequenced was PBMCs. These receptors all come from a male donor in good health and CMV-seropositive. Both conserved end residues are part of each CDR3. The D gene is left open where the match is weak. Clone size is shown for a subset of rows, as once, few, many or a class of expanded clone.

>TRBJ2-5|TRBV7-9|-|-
CASSRQETQYF
TGTGCCAGCAGCCGTCAAGAGACCCAGTACTTC
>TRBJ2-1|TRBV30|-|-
CAWSDGSSYNEQFF
TGTGCCTGGAGCGATGGTAGCTCCTACAATGAGCAGTTCTTC
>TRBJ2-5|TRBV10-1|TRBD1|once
CASSAPGQGKTQYF
TGCGCCAGCAGTGCCCCAGGACAGGGAAAGACCCAGTACTTC
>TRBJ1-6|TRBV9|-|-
CASTFGGNSPLHF
TGTGCCAGCACCTTCGGGGGTAATTCACCCCTCCACTTT
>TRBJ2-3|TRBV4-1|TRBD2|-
CASSLGLAGGTDTQYF
TGCGCCAGCAGCCTTGGACTAGCGGGGGGGACAGATACGCAGTATTTT
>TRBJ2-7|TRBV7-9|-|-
CASGGVALDEQYF
TGTGCCAGCGGAGGGGTCGCCCTGGACGAGCAGTACTTC
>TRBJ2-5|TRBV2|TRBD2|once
CASTSGGAGQETQYF
TGTGCCAGCACTAGCGGGGGGGCAGGTCAAGAGACCCAGTACTTC
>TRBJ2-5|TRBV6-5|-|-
CASSPGRGGQETQYF
TGTGCCAGCAGTCCCGGTCGCGGTGGGCAAGAGACCCAGTACTTC
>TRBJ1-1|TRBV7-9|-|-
CASSLEAGISFF
TGTGCCAGCAGCTTAGAGGCAGGGATTTCTTTCTTT
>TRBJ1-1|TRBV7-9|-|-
CASSFDKNTEAFF
TGTGCCAGCAGCTTTGACAAGAACACTGAAGCTTTCTTT
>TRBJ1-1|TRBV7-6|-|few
CASSFQQGGNTEAFF
TGTGCCAGCAGCTTTCAACAGGGTGGGAACACTGAAGCTTTCTTT
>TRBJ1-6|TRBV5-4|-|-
CASSPGGIYNSPLHF
TGTGCCAGCAGCCCCGGGGGGATCTATAATTCACCCCTCCACTTT
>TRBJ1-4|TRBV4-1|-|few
CASSQGVSSNEKLFF
TGCGCCAGCAGCCAAGGTGTCAGTAGCAACGAAAAACTGTTTTTT
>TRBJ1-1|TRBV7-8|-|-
CASSLTDKNTEAFF
TGTGCCAGCAGCTTAACGGACAAGAACACTGAAGCTTTCTTT
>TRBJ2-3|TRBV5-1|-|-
CASSLATTSTDTQYF
TGCGCCAGCAGCTTAGCTACCACTAGCACAGATACGCAGTATTTT
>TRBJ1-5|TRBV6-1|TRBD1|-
CAGGQGNQPQHF
TGTGCCGGGGGACAGGGGAATCAGCCCCAGCATTTT
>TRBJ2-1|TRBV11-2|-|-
CASSLVPGAGDEQFF
TGTGCCAGCAGCTTAGTCCCAGGGGCAGGCGATGAGCAGTTCTTC
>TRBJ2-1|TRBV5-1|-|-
CASSLRGDDNEQFF
TGCGCCAGCAGCTTGCGCGGGGACGACAATGAGCAGTTCTTC
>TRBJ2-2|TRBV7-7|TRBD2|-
CASSSSSGGELFF
TGTGCTAGCAGCTCCTCTAGCGGCGGGGAGCTGTTTTTT
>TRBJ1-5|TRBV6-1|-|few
CASSLTEDQPQHF
TGTGCCAGCAGCCTGACAGAGGATCAGCCCCAGCATTTT
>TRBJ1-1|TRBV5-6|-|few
CASSLERTEAFF
TGTGCCAGCAGCTTGGAACGGACTGAAGCTTTCTTT
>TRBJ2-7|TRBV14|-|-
CASSQEIGASYEQYF
TGTGCCAGCAGCCAAGAAATAGGGGCCAGCTACGAGCAGTACTTC
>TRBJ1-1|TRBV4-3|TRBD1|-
CASSQEGQVGTEAFF
TGCGCCAGCAGCCAAGAGGGACAGGTCGGGACTGAAGCTTTCTTT
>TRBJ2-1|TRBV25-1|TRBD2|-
CASSEKREAPYNEQFF
TGTGCCAGCAGTGAAAAGCGGGAGGCCCCATACAATGAGCAGTTCTTC
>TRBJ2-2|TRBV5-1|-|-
CASSSAVRGTGELFF
TGCGCCAGCAGCTCGGCGGTGCGGGGTACCGGGGAGCTGTTTTTT
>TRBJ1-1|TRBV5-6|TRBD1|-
CASSLTGVDTEAFF
TGTGCCAGCAGCCTGACAGGGGTGGACACTGAAGCTTTCTTT
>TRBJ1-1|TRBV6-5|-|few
CASSYTGRTEAFF
TGTGCCAGCAGTTATACGGGGAGGACTGAAGCTTTCTTT
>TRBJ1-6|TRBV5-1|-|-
CASSLAVGGFSPLHF
TGCGCCAGCAGCTTGGCCGTCGGGGGGTTTTCACCCCTCCACTTT
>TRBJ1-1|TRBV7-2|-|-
CATLGGGTSYTEAFF
TGTGCCACCCTCGGGGGAGGGACTAGTTACACTGAAGCTTTCTTT
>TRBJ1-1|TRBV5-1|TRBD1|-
CASRRDSVEAFF
TGCGCCAGCAGAAGGGACAGCGTAGAAGCTTTCTTT
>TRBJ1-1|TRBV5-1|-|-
CASSLAAAMNTEAFF
TGCGCCAGCAGCTTGGCCGCGGCTATGAACACTGAAGCTTTCTTT
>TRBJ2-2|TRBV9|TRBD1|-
CASSVLPQGAILFF
TGTGCCAGCAGCGTACTCCCACAGGGGGCCATTCTGTTTTTT
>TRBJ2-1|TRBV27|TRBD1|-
CASSMDRANEQFF
TGTGCCAGCAGTATGGACAGGGCGAATGAGCAGTTCTTC
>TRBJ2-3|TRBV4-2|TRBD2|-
CASSYTSGYTDTQYF
TGTGCCAGCAGCTACACTAGCGGGTACACAGATACGCAGTATTTT
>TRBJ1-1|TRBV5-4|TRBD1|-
CASSLLGGANSEAFF
TGTGCCAGCAGCTTGCTAGGGGGCGCTAATTCAGAAGCTTTCTTT
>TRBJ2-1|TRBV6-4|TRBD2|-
CASSDSAGGYNEQFF
TGTGCCAGCAGTGACTCGGCGGGGGGCTACAATGAGCAGTTCTTC
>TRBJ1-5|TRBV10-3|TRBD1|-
CAISESGDRADQPQHF
TGTGCCATCAGTGAGTCGGGGGACAGGGCGGACCAGCCCCAGCATTTT
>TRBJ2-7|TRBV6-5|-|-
CASSYSRKEVEYF
TGTGCCAGCAGTTACTCGAGAAAAGAAGTTGAGTACTTC
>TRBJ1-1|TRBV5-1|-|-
CASSLSTGNTEAFF
TGCGCCAGCAGCTTGTCCACGGGAAACACTGAAGCTTTCTTT
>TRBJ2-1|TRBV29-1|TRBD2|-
CSVSGGTYNEQFF
TGCAGCGTAAGCGGGGGGACCTACAATGAGCAGTTCTTC
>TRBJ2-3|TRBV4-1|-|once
CASSQGLLDTQYF
TGCGCCAGCAGCCAGGGCCTTTTAGATACGCAGTATTTT
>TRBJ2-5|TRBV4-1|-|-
CASSPKQEGETQYF
TGCGCCAGCAGCCCCAAACAGGAAGGAGAGACCCAGTACTTC
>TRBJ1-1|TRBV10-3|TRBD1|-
CAISEIQGATEAFF
TGTGCCATCAGTGAGATCCAGGGGGCGACTGAAGCTTTCTTT
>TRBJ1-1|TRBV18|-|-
CASSPPLGGNTEAFF
TGTGCCAGCTCACCACCGCTCGGAGGGAACACTGAAGCTTTCTTT
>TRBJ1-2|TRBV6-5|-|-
CASYTAAYGYTF
TGTGCCAGCTACACAGCGGCTTATGGCTACACCTTC
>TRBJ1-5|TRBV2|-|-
CATKRGSGGNQPQHF
TGTGCCACCAAAAGAGGTAGTGGAGGCAATCAGCCCCAGCATTTT
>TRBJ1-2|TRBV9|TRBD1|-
CASSGGQGAYGYTF
TGTGCCAGCAGCGGGGGACAGGGGGCATATGGCTACACCTTC
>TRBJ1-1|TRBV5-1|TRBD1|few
CASSPGQGIRDRDTEAFF
TGCGCCAGCAGCCCGGGACAGGGGATTCGAGATAGGGACACTGAAGCTTTCTTT
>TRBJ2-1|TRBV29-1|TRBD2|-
CSVASSGSYNEQFF
TGCAGCGTTGCTTCTAGCGGATCCTACAATGAGCAGTTCTTC